These 31 T cell receptor beta chains were sequenced from one sample in a study of molecular identifiers for immune sequencing clone quantification. TCRdb passed the PCR reads through MiXCR, listing each CDR3 protein once. This table has around 94,000 distinct CDR3 sequences, under 40% appearing once. Material for sequencing was naive CD8+ T cells from blood, with Jurkat cell RNA spiked in. Sample subset: FACS-sorted CD8+CD4-CCR7+CD45RA+ naive T cells. These TCRs come from a human donor in good health. Some libraries in this study had Jurkat cell RNA spiked in.

This clonotype was counted ten times or more. The V call is TRBV7-8, the J call TRBJ1-4, with 9 bases matching TRBD1. Losses at the gene ends were 0 bases for V and 7 bases for J; bases not matched to a gene: 3. The CDR3 extends over 15 amino acids. The germline V gene encodes CDR1 SGHVS and CDR2 FQNEAQ. In DNA form, the CDR3 reads TGTGCCAGCAGCTTAGCGCCGGACAGGGGTGAAAAACTGTTTTTT. Translating gives CASSLAPDRGEKLFF.

The chain employs TRBV29-1 and TRBJ2-3; TRBD2 matches 13 bases. The CDR3 is 16 amino acids. V shed 6 bases, J shed 2 bases, and the junction held 8 bases outside the gene matches. Germline loops: CDR1 SQVTM, CDR2 ANQGSEA. The CDR3, as DNA: TGCAGCGTAGAGACAGGACTAGCGGGAGACACAGATACGCAGTATTTT. Translation gives CSVETGLAGDTDTQYF.

About this clonotype itself: A junction end diverges from the germline sequence, so it may reflect a read error. The V call is TRBV11-2, the J call TRBJ2-6, with D perhaps assigned TRBD1 or TRBD2 (6 bases each). This CDR3 is built from 15 residues. Per germline, CDR1 SGHAT and CDR2 FQNNGV. In DNA, the CDR3 is TGTGCCAGCAGCTTATATCAGGAGGGGGGCAACGTCCTGACTTTC. It codes for CASSLYQEGGNVLTF.

This chain connects TRBV4-2 to TRBJ2-2; D perhaps matches TRBD1 (6 bases). Between the trimmed V and J ends, which lost 0 bases and 5 bases, there was a span of 16 bases. The length of the CDR3 is 17 residues. Germline assignment: CDR1 LGHNA and CDR2 YNFKEQ. In nucleotides, the CDR3 is TGTGCCAGCAGCCAAGAATCCTGGACAGCTCTTACCGGGGAGCTGTTTTTT. Translating gives CASSQESWTALTGELFF.

A remark on this clonotype: A read error is possible here, since a much larger clone lies one base away. The rearrangement links TRBV20-1 to TRBJ2-1; 7 nucleotides agree with TRBD1. The CDR3 covers 14 residues. Germline loops: CDR1 DFQATT, CDR2 SNEGSKA (reference sequence). CDR3 coding DNA: TGCAGTGCTAGTTTCACAGGGGATTACGGTGAGCAGATCTTC. Amino acids: CSASFTGDYGEQIF.

The gene calls are TRBV29-1 and TRBJ1-2; tentatively, D is TRBD1 (5 bases). Trimming pared 8 bases from V and 3 bases from J, leaving 22 bases between. The CDR3 loop spans 15 amino acids. The germline gives CDR1 SQVTM, CDR2 ANQGSEA. The CDR3 spells CSTLIGEGADYGYTF. In DNA, the CDR3 is TGCAGCACCCTTATAGGGGAAGGGGCGGACTATGGCTACACCTTC.

This sequence joins TRBV5-6 and TRBJ2-3; 10 nucleotides agree with TRBD1. The CDR3 consists of 15 residues. In germline, CDR1 is SGHDT, CDR2 YYEEEE. Trimming cost V 3 bases and J 3 bases; bases outside gene matches: 4. CDR3 coding DNA: TGTGCCAGCAGCTGGGGGACAGGGGAGACAGATACGCAGTATTTT. This codes for CASSWGTGETDTQYF.

In regard to this clonotype: A much larger clone sits a single nucleotide away, making a read error possible. The chain carries TRBV28 and TRBJ2-7, with D hard to call. CDR3 size: 16 residues. The germline gives CDR1 MDHEN, CDR2 SYDVKM. This CDR3 reads CASSSFPPMTEYGQYF. The CDR3 nucleotides read TGTGCCAGCAGTTCCTTTCCCCCTATGACCGAGTACGGGCAGTACTTC.

This clonotype was detected a few times. The rearrangement links TRBV28 to TRBJ2-7; no definite D call. Germline V gene sequence: CDR1 MDHEN, CDR2 SYDVKM. The CDR3 extends over 15 amino acids. V was clipped by 5 bases and J by 2 bases, with 16 bases between them. CDR3 nucleotides: TGTGCCAGCAGTGTCAATTGGGAAGCCCCCTACGAGCAGTACTTC. Its translation is CASSVNWEAPYEQYF.

The chain employs TRBV12-3 or TRBV12-4 and TRBJ2-7; 10 positions agree with TRBD1. With V trimmed by 3 bases and J by 6 bases, 8 bases remained unmatched. The CDR3 is 15 amino acids. In nucleotides, the CDR3 is TGTGCCAGCAGTTTTGGGGGGACAGGGGCTCTCGAGCAGTACTTC. As protein: CASSFGGTGALEQYF.

Concerning this clonotype itself: The junction does not match germline at one end; this may be a read error. The rearrangement uses TRBV3-1 and TRBJ2-1; D not resolved. The CDR3 runs to 13 residues. Germline values: CDR1 LGHDT, CDR2 YNNKEL (reference sequence). CDR3 region: CASSQEGEDEQLF. The CDR3 nucleotides are TGTGCCAGCAGCCAAGAAGGAGAGGATGAGCAGCTCTTC.

As for this clonotype: Here the CDR3 omits its conserved ending phenylalanine or tryptophan, so a read error is the likely source. The rearrangement links TRBV11-1 to TRBJ2-3, with a tentative D call TRBD2 (6 bases). The length of the CDR3 is 15 residues. Trimming took off 0 bases at V and 2 bases at J, with 9 bases between the two ends. Germline CDR1 SGHAT, CDR2 FQDESV (reference sequence). The CDR3 sequence: CASSLAQRVTDTQYY. The CDR3 DNA reads TGTGCCAGCAGCTTAGCTCAGCGGGTCACAGATACGCAGTATTAT.

V usage is TRBV4-1 and J usage is TRBJ1-5, with D tentatively TRBD1 (5 bases). The germline V gene encodes CDR1 MGHRA and CDR2 YSYEKL. The ends were cut back, 4 bases at V and 1 base at J, with 11 bases in the middle. The CDR3 runs to 15 residues. The CDR3 loop is CASSPTRASNQPQHF. CDR3 in DNA: TGCGCCAGCAGCCCCACCAGGGCCAGCAATCAGCCCCAGCATTTT.

This clonotype was counted a single time. The chain couples TRBV28 to TRBJ2-1; D unclear. The V gene lost 6 bases and the J gene lost 9 bases, with 9 bases spanning the gap. There are 11 residues in the CDR3. Germline V gene sequence: CDR1 MDHEN, CDR2 SYDVKM. The CDR3 loop reads CASRFGFEQFF. CDR3 nucleotides: TGTGCCAGCAGATTTGGGTTTGAGCAGTTCTTC.

This clonotype has only a few counts. The DNA for the CDR3 is TGTGCCAGCAGCGTATCCGGGACTACGCCTGTCGCAGATACGCAGTATTTT. Amino acid sequence: CASSVSGTTPVADTQYF. The chain is built from TRBV9 and TRBJ2-3; TRBD2 aligns across 7 bases. Germline V CDR1 and CDR2: SGDLS, YYNGEE. V dropped 1 base and J dropped 4; count of bases not matched to a gene: 12. The CDR3 spans 17 residues.

This clonotype has more than one count but fewer than ten. The genes are TRBV12-3 or TRBV12-4 and TRBJ2-2; unclear D gene. The CDR3 consists of 14 residues. The germline V and J ends were trimmed by 1 base and 5 bases, with 8 bases remaining between them. CDR3 region: CASSLGSATGELFF. The CDR3 DNA is TGTGCCAGCAGTTTAGGCTCTGCTACCGGGGAGCTGTTTTTT.

This clonotype was found many times. The chain combines TRBV13 with TRBJ2-6; perhaps TRBD1 as D (6 bases). V was pared by 3 bases and J by 2 bases, with 14 bases between. This CDR3 has 17 amino acids. CDR1 and CDR2 (germline): PRHDT, FYEKMQ (reference sequence). CDR3 residues: CASSLGYRVTGANVLTF. The CDR3, as DNA: TGTGCCAGCAGCTTGGGTTACAGGGTAACTGGGGCCAACGTCCTGACTTTC. Based on the CDR3 plus reference TRBV13 and TRBJ2-6, the full variable domain is AAGVIQSPRHLIKEKRETATLKCYPIPRHDTVYWYQQGPGQDPQFLISFYEKMQSDKGSIPDRFSAQQFSDYHSELNMSSLELGDSALYFCASSLGYRVTGANVLTFGAGSRLTVL.

V is TRBV2 and J is TRBJ2-3; D is perhaps TRBD2 (5 bases). This CDR3 has 16 residues. Trimming took off 7 bases at V and 0 bases at J, with 17 bases between the two ends. From germline, CDR1 is SNHLY and CDR2 FYNNEI. The CDR3 protein is CASIPRGGGSTDTQYF. CDR3 in DNA: TGTGCCAGCATTCCCCGTGGCGGAGGCAGCACAGATACGCAGTATTTT.

This clonotype was detected only a few times. The chain couples TRBV13 to TRBJ2-5; D gene uncertain. Germline assignment: CDR1 PRHDT and CDR2 FYEKMQ (reference sequence). The CDR3 sequence is 14 residues long. V lost 2 bases and J 2 bases, leaving 9 bases between the germline ends. In nucleotides, the CDR3 is TGTGCCAGCAGCTTAAACCGGGTACAAGAGACCCAGTACTTC. Translated: CASSLNRVQETQYF.

This clonotype was recorded many times. The chain couples TRBV28 to TRBJ2-7; D gene uncertain. The germline gives CDR1 MDHEN, CDR2 SYDVKM. V lost 7 bases, J lost 6 bases, and 10 bases lay in between. The CDR3 spans 11 residues. Written as DNA, the CDR3 is TGTGCCAGCACCCTTGGCCCCGAGCAGTACTTC. Its translation is CASTLGPEQYF.

The table lists this clonotype with a count of one. The rearrangement joins TRBV4-1 to TRBJ2-1, with a tentative D call TRBD2 (6 bases). This CDR3 region has 15 residues. Germline-derived CDR1 and CDR2 are MGHRA and YSYEKL. Trimming left V 2 bases short and J 9 bases short, with 17 bases between. CDR3 in amino acids: CASSQLTRLPGEQFF. The CDR3 DNA follows: TGCGCCAGCAGCCAATTGACTAGACTTCCCGGTGAGCAGTTCTTC.

The rearrangement joins TRBV27 to TRBJ1-2; 7 bases are a match to TRBD1. Trimming removed 6 bases from V and 5 bases from J; junction bases left unmatched: 9. The germline gives CDR1 MNHEY, CDR2 SMNVEV (reference sequence). The CDR3 extends over 14 amino acids. This CDR3 is CASRSGGGGYGYTF. For the CDR3, the DNA is TGTGCCAGCAGGTCGGGAGGGGGCGGTTATGGCTACACCTTC.

In the case of this clonotype: Just one base apart from a much larger clone, this may be a read error. This sequence joins TRBV6-5 and TRBJ2-3; the D is unclear. Germline V gene data show CDR1 as MNHEY and CDR2 as SVGAGI. V lost 0 bases, J lost 5 bases, and 6 bases lay in between. There are 13 residues in the CDR3. The CDR3 loop is CASSYSMKDTQYF. CDR3 nucleotides: TGTGCCAGCAGTTACTCGATGAAAGATACGCAGTATTTT.

The chain links TRBV19 to TRBJ2-1; D is possibly TRBD1 or TRBD2 (6 bases each). Germline assignment: CDR1 LNHDA and CDR2 SQIVND (reference sequence). V shed 6 bases and J shed 7 bases, with 19 bases lying between them. The CDR3 runs 15 residues. The CDR3: CASRPGAGLINEQFF. CDR3 bases: TGTGCCAGTAGGCCGGGGGCTGGACTGATTAATGAGCAGTTCTTC.

Details on this clonotype: A much more abundant neighbour one base away suggests this may be a read error. This chain links TRBV28 with TRBJ2-4; D is unresolved. This CDR3 has 14 residues. The germline V gene encodes CDR1 MDHEN and CDR2 SYDVKM. Trimming left V 6 bases short and J 6 bases short, with 15 bases between. The CDR3 region is CASRFYVGPNIQYF. CDR3 coding DNA: TGTGCCAGCAGATTTTACGTAGGCCCAAACATTCAGTACTTC.

The chain recombines TRBV28 with TRBJ2-3; 14 positions agree with TRBD2. Germline CDR1 is MDHEN and CDR2 is SYDVKM. The V and J ends lost 2 bases and 4 bases, in that order; junction bases with no gene match: 2. The CDR3 runs to 16 residues. CDR3 nucleotides: TGTGCCAGCAGTTTAGGGACTAGCGGGAGCGCAGATACGCAGTATTTT. Its translation is CASSLGTSGSADTQYF.

This clonotype has only a few counts. The CDR3 DNA follows: TGCGCCAGCAGCCCCCGAGGTTTTCCCGACAATCAGCCCCAGCATTTT. This encodes CASSPRGFPDNQPQHF. The rearrangement uses TRBV4-1 and TRBJ1-5; D gene ambiguous. The ends were cut back, 4 bases at V and 3 bases at J, with 16 bases in the middle. The CDR3 has 16 amino acids. Germline CDR1 is MGHRA and CDR2 is YSYEKL.

The chain couples TRBV12-3 or TRBV12-4 to TRBJ1-1; 10 bases fit TRBD1. V lost 6 bases and J lost 4; bases outside the gene matches: 8. The CDR3 loop spans 15 amino acids. CDR3 sequence reads: CASSNRQGAGTEAFF. The DNA of the CDR3 is TGTGCCAGCAGCAACAGACAGGGGGCGGGCACTGAAGCTTTCTTT.

The chain links TRBV9 to TRBJ2-3, with 8 positions matching TRBD2. Germline CDR1 SGDLS, CDR2 YYNGEE. This CDR3 region has 14 residues. V dropped 3 bases and J dropped 1; count of bases not matched to a gene: 1. CDR3 DNA sequence: TGTGCCAGCAGCGGGCGGGAGGGCACAGATACGCAGTATTTT. Translated: CASSGREGTDTQYF. Full variable domain (outside the CDR3, taken from reference TRBV9 and TRBJ2-3): DSGVTQTPKHLITATGQRVTLRCSPRSGDLSVYWYQQSLDQGLQFLIQYYNGEERAKGNILERFSAQQFPDLHSELNLSSLELGDSALYFCASSGREGTDTQYFGPGTRLTVL.

This clonotype was picked up a small number of times. The CDR3 region has the DNA TGTGCCAGCAGCTTTCAACAGGGGAGGGCTTTCTTT. Its protein is CASSFQQGRAFF. The V call is TRBV13, the J call TRBJ1-1; 7 bases line up with TRBD1. CDR3 length: 12 amino acids. Germline CDR1 and CDR2: PRHDT and FYEKMQ (reference sequence). V lost 3 bases, J lost 11 bases, and 6 bases stayed unmatched.

This clonotype has only one observation. One base away lies a much larger clone, so this may be a sequencing read error. The chain uses TRBV12-3 or TRBV12-4 and TRBJ2-3, with a weak D call TRBD2 (5 bases). The CDR3 runs to 15 residues. The CDR3 DNA sequence: TGTGCCAGCTGTTTATTTCGAGCAGGAGGTGATACGCAGTATTTT. Translating it yields CASCLFRAGGDTQYF.